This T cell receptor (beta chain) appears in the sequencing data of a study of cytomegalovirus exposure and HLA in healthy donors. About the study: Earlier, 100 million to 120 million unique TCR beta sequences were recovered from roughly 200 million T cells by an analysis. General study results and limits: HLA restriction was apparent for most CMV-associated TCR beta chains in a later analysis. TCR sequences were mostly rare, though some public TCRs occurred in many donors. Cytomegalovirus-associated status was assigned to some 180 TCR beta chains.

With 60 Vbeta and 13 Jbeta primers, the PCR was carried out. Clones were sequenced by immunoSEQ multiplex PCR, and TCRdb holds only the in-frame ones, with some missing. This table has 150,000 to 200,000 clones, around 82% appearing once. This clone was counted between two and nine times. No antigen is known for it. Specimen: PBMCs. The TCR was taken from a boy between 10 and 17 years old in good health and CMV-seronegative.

The CDR3 loop reads CAWTEGHYYEQYF. Here the CDR3 DNA reads TGTGCCTGGACCGAGGGACACTACTACGAGCAGTACTTC. V gene TRBV30 combines with J gene TRBJ2-7, with a tentative D call TRBD1 (6 bases). Per germline, CDR1 GTSNPN and CDR2 SVGIG (reference sequence). V lost 4 bases, J lost 3 bases, and 13 bases lay in between. The CDR3 contains 13 residues.